Following are 5 T cell receptor beta chains from one sample sequenced in a study of CD8 T cells in ankylosing spondylitis. TCRdb used MiXCR to reprocess the 5' RACE reads, holding one entry per CDR3 protein. The top ten clones hold approximately 7% of a sample with under 300,000 distinct CDR3 sequences, around 7.8% of them seen once. The sequenced sample was blood, either unsorted or a sorted T cell fraction (not recorded which). These receptors originate from a male donor with ankylosing spondylitis or in good health (not recorded which).

This clonotype appeared a few times. V usage is TRBV10-3 and J usage is TRBJ2-7; D ambiguous. Trimming took off 10 bases at V and 3 bases at J, with 16 bases between the two ends. Germline lookup yields CDR1 ENHRY and CDR2 SYGVKD. The CDR3 contains 13 residues. The CDR3 coding sequence is TGTGCCACCGCCTCCAGGTACATCTACGAGCAGTACTTC. Translation gives CATASRYIYEQYF.

This clonotype was seen repeatedly, ten times or more. The gene calls are TRBV20-1 and TRBJ2-5; D is tentatively TRBD1 or TRBD2 (5 bases each). V gave up 0 bases and J gave up 3 bases, with 14 bases separating them. CDR3 length equals 15 residues. Germline V lookup: CDR1 DFQATT, CDR2 SNEGSKA (reference sequence). The CDR3 region has the DNA TGCAGTGCTAGAGATAGAAAGGTGGGGGAAGAGACCCAGTACTTC. Residues: CSARDRKVGEETQYF.

This clonotype was found many times. This chain uses TRBV7-3 with TRBJ1-4, with D perhaps TRBD1 (5 bases). The germline V and J ends were trimmed by 3 bases and 4 bases, with 21 bases remaining between them. The CDR3 is made up of 18 amino acids. In germline, CDR1 is SGHTA, CDR2 FQGTGA. The CDR3 DNA reads TGTGCCAGCAGCTTCACCCTGCTCCGGGACGGATTTAATGAAAAACTGTTTTTT. It translates to CASSFTLLRDGFNEKLFF.

Many counts were recorded for this clonotype. This sequence joins TRBV11-2 and TRBJ2-1; maybe TRBD1 (6 bases). The CDR3 contains 19 residues. CDR1 is SGHAT, CDR2 FQNNGV, per germline. The ends were cut back, 5 bases at V and 4 bases at J, with 27 bases in the middle. CDR3 amino acids: CASSLRASGRSRGYNEQFF. The CDR3 DNA is TGTGCCAGCAGCCTACGGGCGAGCGGAAGAAGCAGGGGATACAATGAGCAGTTCTTC.

This clonotype was found many times. The gene calls are TRBV7-6 and TRBJ2-3, with a weak D call TRBD2 (6 bases). Germline-derived CDR1 and CDR2 are SGHVS and FNYEAQ. The V gene lost 4 bases and the J gene lost 1 base, with 15 bases spanning the gap. The CDR3 runs 16 residues. The CDR3 is CASSSPPGERTDTQYF. The CDR3, as DNA: TGTGCCAGCAGCTCACCTCCGGGGGAGCGCACAGATACGCAGTATTTT.